These 21 T cell receptor beta chains were sequenced from one sample in a study of blood T cell repertoires in COVID-19. This table comes from immunoSEQ multiplex PCR, and its TCRdb copy is limited to in-frame clones, with some not included. The data hold about 310,000 clones, with over 80% observed a single time. The sample was PBMCs or T cells enriched from blood (not recorded which). All receptors come from a woman under 30 who had recovered from COVID-19.

V gene TRBV11-3 combines with J gene TRBJ2-3; 8 bases map to TRBD2. The CDR3 has 17 amino acids. After removal of 1 base from V and 6 bases from J, the junction contained 12 bases not matched to a gene. Germline CDR1 is SGHNT and CDR2 is YENEEA. The CDR3 DNA follows: TGTGCCAGCAGCTTAGGGGAATTGGCGGGAGGTTCGGATACGCAGTATTTT. This codes for CASSLGELAGGSDTQYF.

V and J are TRBV5-1 and TRBJ2-7; 8 nucleotides line up with TRBD1. The CDR3 sequence is 15 residues long. V shed 0 bases and J 5 bases; nucleotides not matched to a gene: 7. Per the germline V gene, CDR1 is SGHRS and CDR2 is YFSETQ. The CDR3 region is CASSLASGQVHEQYF. For the CDR3, the DNA is TGCGCCAGCAGCTTGGCATCGGGACAGGTCCACGAGCAGTACTTC.

J is TRBJ1-1 and V is TRBV19; 7 bases map to TRBD1. The CDR3 sequence is 15 residues long. Germline lookup yields CDR1 LNHDA and CDR2 SQIVND (reference sequence). The trim removed 5 bases at V and 1 base at J, leaving 7 bases unmatched. CDR3 in amino acids: CASSSKYRGNTEAFF. In DNA, the CDR3 is TGTGCCAGTAGTTCGAAATACAGGGGGAACACTGAAGCTTTCTTT.

The chain joins TRBV28 to TRBJ1-1; 7 bases align to TRBD1. The germline V gene has CDR1 MDHEN and CDR2 SYDVKM. CDR3 size: 13 residues. J gave up 6 bases and V 3 bases, and 4 bases lay outside the gene matches. The CDR3 DNA sequence: TGTGCCAGCAGTTTTCCGACAGGGCCTGAAGCTTTCTTT. Residues: CASSFPTGPEAFF. The full variable domain, in which reference TRBV28 and TRBJ1-1 provide the parts outside the CDR3, is DVKVTQSSRYLVKRTGEKVFLECVQDMDHENMFWYRQDPGLGLRLIYFSYDVKMKEKGDIPEGYSVSREKKERFSLILESASTNQTSMYLCASSFPTGPEAFFGQGTRLTVV.

This rearrangement joins TRBV7-9 to TRBJ1-2; the match to TRBD1 covers 10 bases. Germline-derived CDR1 and CDR2 are SEHNR and FQNEAQ (reference sequence). The length of the CDR3 is 18 residues. The J segment lost 0 bases and the V segment lost 5 bases, leaving 12 bases of the junction unmatched. This CDR3 is CASSLKRDRGSANYGYTF. For the CDR3, the DNA is TGTGCCAGCAGCCTGAAGAGGGACAGGGGTTCAGCTAACTATGGCTACACCTTC.

Concerning this clone: Other DNA sequences from this sample encode an identical CDR3 as well. The chain combines TRBV29-1 with TRBJ1-1; 10 nucleotides match TRBD1. V shed 4 bases, J shed 3 bases, and the junction held 2 bases outside the gene matches. Per the germline V gene, CDR1 is SQVTM and CDR2 is ANQGSEA. The CDR3 is 13 amino acids. DNA for the CDR3: TGCAGCGTTGCCGGGACAGGGGACACTGAAGCTTTCTTT. Residues: CSVAGTGDTEAFF.

Here the CDR3 reads CASSFEFGGEQFF. CDR3 nucleotides: TGTGCCAGCAGCTTCGAGTTCGGGGGTGAGCAGTTCTTC. The chain is built from TRBV5-5 and TRBJ2-1, with a possible D match to TRBD2 (6 bases). Germline V CDR1 and CDR2: SGHKS, YYEKEE (reference sequence). Trimming left V 2 bases short and J 9 bases short, with 12 bases between. The CDR3 covers 13 residues.

The chain joins TRBV4-2 to TRBJ1-1; unclear D gene. This CDR3 region has 13 residues. The V gene's germline CDR1 is LGHNA and CDR2 YNFKEQ. Trimming removed 3 bases at V and 7 bases at J, with 12 bases between. CDR3 loop: CASSHARGVEAFF. The CDR3, as DNA: TGTGCCAGCAGCCACGCCCGGGGAGTTGAAGCTTTCTTT.

V and J are TRBV28 and TRBJ2-7; 12 bases map to TRBD1. From germline, CDR1 is MDHEN and CDR2 SYDVKM. The CDR3 contains 16 residues. V was clipped by 4 bases and J by 5 bases; unmatched bases: 9. CDR3 region: CASSSQPGTGGHEQYF. For the CDR3, the DNA is TGTGCCAGCAGTTCTCAGCCCGGGACAGGGGGCCACGAGCAGTACTTC.

The V gene is TRBV28, the J gene TRBJ2-5, with 8 bases aligning to TRBD2. Unmatched junction bases numbered 3, after V lost 5 bases and J lost 4 bases. Per germline, CDR1 MDHEN and CDR2 SYDVKM. This CDR3 region has 13 residues. Here the CDR3 reads CASSQSGRETQYF. The CDR3 DNA reads as TGTGCCAGCAGTCAAAGCGGGAGAGAGACCCAGTACTTC.

The chain combines TRBV16 with TRBJ2-4; D perhaps matches TRBD2 (7 bases). This CDR3 has 16 amino acids. The germline gives CDR1 KGHSY, CDR2 FQNENV. Between the trimmed V and J ends, which lost 4 bases and 0 bases, there was a span of 13 bases. The CDR3 DNA reads as TGTGCCAGCAGCCCCGAGGGGGGGAAAGCCAAAAACATTCAGTACTTC. Encoded protein: CASSPEGGKAKNIQYF.

In its sample, this clone was seen once. The CDR3 spells CASSAGLAGEYQETQYF. Here the CDR3 DNA reads TGTGCCAGCAGCGCTGGACTAGCGGGAGAGTACCAAGAGACCCAGTACTTC. The chain carries TRBV5-6 and TRBJ2-5; 13 positions agree with TRBD2. J lost 0 bases, V lost 4 bases, and 6 bases had no gene match. The CDR3 is 17 residues long. Germline CDR1 SGHDT, CDR2 YYEEEE.

The CDR3 nucleotides read TGCGCCAGCAGCCAAGGTTGGACAGGGGGCTTAGATGAGCAGTTCTTC. Residues: CASSQGWTGGLDEQFF. This rearrangement joins TRBV4-3 to TRBJ2-1, with 11 bases identical to TRBD1. In germline, CDR1 is LGHNA, CDR2 YSLEER. The CDR3 extends over 16 amino acids. J was trimmed by 8 bases and V by 1 base; bases with no gene match: 7.

The CDR3 sequence: CASSLGLGNSPLHF. The CDR3 region has the DNA TGTGCCAGCAGCTTGGGACTTGGGAATTCACCCCTCCACTTT. This chain joins TRBV5-6 and TRBJ1-6; D unresolved. CDR1 is SGHDT, CDR2 YYEEEE, per germline. The CDR3 is made up of 14 amino acids. Trimming left V 0 bases short and J 7 bases short, with 8 bases between.

The chain carries TRBV6-4 and TRBJ1-3; D gene ambiguous. The CDR3 extends over 13 amino acids. CDR1 is MRHNA, CDR2 SNTAGT, per germline. The ends were cut back, 8 bases at V and 2 bases at J, with 10 bases in the middle. CDR3 coding DNA: TGTGCCAGCCCCCGCAGGCCTGGAAACACCATATATTTT. Its translation: CASPRRPGNTIYF.

V usage is TRBV11-3 and J usage is TRBJ2-1, with D maybe TRBD1 (6 bases). Trimming took 5 bases from V and 2 from J, leaving 13 bases between them. Germline V lookup: CDR1 SGHNT, CDR2 YENEEA. The CDR3 length is 15 residues. The CDR3 loop reads CASSGHRVAYNEQFF. In DNA form, the CDR3 reads TGTGCCAGCAGCGGGCACAGGGTGGCCTACAATGAGCAGTTCTTC.

This clone was observed a few times. The genes are TRBV11-2 and TRBJ1-6, with no clear D. In germline, CDR1 is SGHAT, CDR2 FQNNGV. Trimming cost V 5 bases and J 7 bases, with 9 bases left between them. The CDR3 contains 13 residues. CDR3 region: CASSPASNSPLHF. The CDR3 bases are TGTGCCAGCAGCCCTGCGAGCAATTCACCCCTCCACTTT. Combining the CDR3 with reference TRBV11-2 and TRBJ1-6 gives the whole variable domain EAGVAQSPRYKIIEKRQSVAFWCNPISGHATLYWYQQILGQGPKLLIQFQNNGVVDDSQLPKDRFSAERLKGVDSTLKIQPAKLEDSAVYLCASSPASNSPLHFGNGTRLTVT.

The J gene is TRBJ1-6, the V gene TRBV7-8; no reliable D call. Per the germline V gene, CDR1 is SGHVS and CDR2 is FQNEAQ. The CDR3 spans 13 residues. Trimming took off 5 bases at V and 8 bases at J, with 10 bases between the two ends. CDR3 residues: CASSLGLDSPLHF. The CDR3 nucleotides read TGTGCCAGCAGCCTTGGGCTGGATTCACCCCTCCACTTT. Filled out from reference TRBV7-8 and TRBJ1-6, the complete variable domain reads GAGVSQSPRYKVAKRGQDVALRCDPISGHVSLFWYQQALGQGPEFLTYFQNEAQLDKSGLPSDRFFAERPEGSVSTLKIQRTQQEDSAVYLCASSLGLDSPLHFGNGTRLTVT.

This clone has only a few counts. The chain recombines TRBV4-1 with TRBJ2-2; TRBD2 matches 8 bases. The CDR3 loop spans 16 amino acids. The V gene's germline CDR1 is MGHRA and CDR2 YSYEKL. V shed 4 bases and J 9 bases; nucleotides not matched to a gene: 13. The CDR3 sequence: CASSRDSGTSTWELFF. DNA of the CDR3: TGCGCCAGCAGCCGGGATTCCGGGACTAGTACGTGGGAGCTGTTTTTT.

Comment on this clone: The same CDR3 can be traced to other DNA sequences in this sample. J is TRBJ2-7 and V is TRBV9, with 7 bases lining up with TRBD2. Trimming took 0 bases from V and 2 from J; bases not matched to a gene: 2. The CDR3 has 14 amino acids. The germline V gene has CDR1 SGDLS and CDR2 YYNGEE. The CDR3: CASSVGGGTYEQYF. CDR3 DNA sequence: TGTGCCAGCAGCGTAGGCGGGGGAACCTACGAGCAGTACTTC.

V usage is TRBV30 and J usage is TRBJ1-4; 10 bases fit TRBD1. V shed 5 bases and J 6 bases; nucleotides not matched to a gene: 3. The length of the CDR3 is 13 residues. In germline, CDR1 is GTSNPN, CDR2 SVGIG (reference sequence). The CDR3 bases are TGTGCCTGGGTGACAGGGGGCGATGAAAAACTGTTTTTT. Protein sequence: CAWVTGGDEKLFF.